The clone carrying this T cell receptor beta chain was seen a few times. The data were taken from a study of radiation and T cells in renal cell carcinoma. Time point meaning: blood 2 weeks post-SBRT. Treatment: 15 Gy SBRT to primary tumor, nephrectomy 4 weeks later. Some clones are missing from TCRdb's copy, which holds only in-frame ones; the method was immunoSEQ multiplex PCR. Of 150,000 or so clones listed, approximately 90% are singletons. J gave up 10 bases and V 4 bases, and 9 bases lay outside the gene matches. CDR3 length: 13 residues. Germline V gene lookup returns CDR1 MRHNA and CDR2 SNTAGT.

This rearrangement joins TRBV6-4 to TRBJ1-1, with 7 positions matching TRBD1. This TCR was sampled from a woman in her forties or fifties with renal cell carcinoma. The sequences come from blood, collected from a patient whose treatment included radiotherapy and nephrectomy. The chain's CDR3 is CASSADRTGRAFF. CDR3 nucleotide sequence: TGTGCCAGCAGTGCCGATCGGACAGGAAGAGCTTTCTTT.